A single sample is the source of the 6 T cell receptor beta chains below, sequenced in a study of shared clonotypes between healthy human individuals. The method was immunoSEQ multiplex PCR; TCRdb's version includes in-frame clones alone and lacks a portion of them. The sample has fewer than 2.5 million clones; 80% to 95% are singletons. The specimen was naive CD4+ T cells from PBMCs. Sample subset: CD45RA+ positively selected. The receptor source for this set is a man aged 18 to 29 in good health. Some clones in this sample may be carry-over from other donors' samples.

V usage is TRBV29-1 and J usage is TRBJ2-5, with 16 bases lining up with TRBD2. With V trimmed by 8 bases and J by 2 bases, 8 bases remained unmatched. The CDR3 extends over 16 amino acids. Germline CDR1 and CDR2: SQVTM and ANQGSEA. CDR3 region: CSPIPGLAGGQETQYF. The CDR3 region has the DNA TGCAGCCCTATCCCGGGACTAGCGGGAGGGCAAGAGACCCAGTACTTC.

CDR3 sequence reads: CASSYGRDTYEQYF. The DNA of the CDR3 is TGTGCCAGCAGCTATGGTCGGGATACCTACGAGCAGTACTTC. The V call is TRBV7-9, the J call TRBJ2-7; D may be TRBD2 (5 bases). The germline V and J ends were trimmed by 4 bases and 2 bases, with 12 bases remaining between them. This CDR3 has 14 amino acids. Germline V gene lookup returns CDR1 SEHNR and CDR2 FQNEAQ (reference sequence).

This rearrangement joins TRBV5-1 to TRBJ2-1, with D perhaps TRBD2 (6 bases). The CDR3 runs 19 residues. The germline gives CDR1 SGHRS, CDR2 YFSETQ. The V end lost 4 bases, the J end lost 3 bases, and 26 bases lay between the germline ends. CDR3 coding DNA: TGCGCCAGCAGCCGCCGCGACAGTAAGTCTAGCGCCATCTACAATGAGCAGTTCTTC. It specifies CASSRRDSKSSAIYNEQFF. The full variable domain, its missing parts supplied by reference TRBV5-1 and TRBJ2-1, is KAGVTQTPRYLIKTRGQQVTLSCSPISGHRSVSWYQQTPGQGLQFLFEYFSETQRNKGNFPGRFSGRQFSNSRSEMNVSTLELGDSALYLCASSRRDSKSSAIYNEQFFGPGTRLTVL.

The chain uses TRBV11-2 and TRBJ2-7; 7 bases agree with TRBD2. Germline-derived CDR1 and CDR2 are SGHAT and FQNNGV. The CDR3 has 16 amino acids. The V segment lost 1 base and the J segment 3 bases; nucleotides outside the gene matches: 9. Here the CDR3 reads CASSLVRASGLYEQYF. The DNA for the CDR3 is TGTGCCAGCAGCTTAGTTCGGGCTAGCGGCCTCTACGAGCAGTACTTC.

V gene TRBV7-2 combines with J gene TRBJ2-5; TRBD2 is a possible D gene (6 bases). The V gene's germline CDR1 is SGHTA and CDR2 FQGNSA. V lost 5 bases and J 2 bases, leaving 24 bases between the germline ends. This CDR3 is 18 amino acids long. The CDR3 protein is CASSHTAGYPGVQETQYF. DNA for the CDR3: TGTGCCAGCAGCCATACGGCGGGGTACCCCGGGGTACAAGAGACCCAGTACTTC. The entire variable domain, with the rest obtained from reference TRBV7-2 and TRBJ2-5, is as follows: GAGVSQSPSNKVTEKGKDVELRCDPISGHTALYWYRQSLGQGLEFLIYFQGNSAPDKSGLPSDRFSAERTGGSVSTLTIQRTQQEDSAVYLCASSHTAGYPGVQETQYFGPGTRLLVL.

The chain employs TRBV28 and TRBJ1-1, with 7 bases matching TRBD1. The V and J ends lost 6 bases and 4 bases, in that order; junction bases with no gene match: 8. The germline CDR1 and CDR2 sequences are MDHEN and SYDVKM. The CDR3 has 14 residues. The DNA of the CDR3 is TGTGCCAGCAGGACACAGGGGCTTGCCACTGAAGCTTTCTTT. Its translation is CASRTQGLATEAFF.